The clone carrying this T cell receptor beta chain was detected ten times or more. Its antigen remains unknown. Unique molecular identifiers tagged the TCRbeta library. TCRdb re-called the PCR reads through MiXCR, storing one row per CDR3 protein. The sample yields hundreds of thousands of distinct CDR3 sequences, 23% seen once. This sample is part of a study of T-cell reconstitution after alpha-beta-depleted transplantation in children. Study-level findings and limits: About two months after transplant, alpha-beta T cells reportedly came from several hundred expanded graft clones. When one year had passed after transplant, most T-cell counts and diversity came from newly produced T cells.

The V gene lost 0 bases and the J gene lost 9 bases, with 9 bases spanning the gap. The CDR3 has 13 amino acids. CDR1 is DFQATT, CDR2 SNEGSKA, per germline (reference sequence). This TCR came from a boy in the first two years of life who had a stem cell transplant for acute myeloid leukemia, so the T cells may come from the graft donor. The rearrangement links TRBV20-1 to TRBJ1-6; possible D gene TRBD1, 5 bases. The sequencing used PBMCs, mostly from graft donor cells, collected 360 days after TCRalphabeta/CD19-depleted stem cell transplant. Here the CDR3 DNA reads TGCAGTGCTAGAGAGGGGGGGAGTTCACCCCTCCACTTT. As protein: CSAREGGSSPLHF.